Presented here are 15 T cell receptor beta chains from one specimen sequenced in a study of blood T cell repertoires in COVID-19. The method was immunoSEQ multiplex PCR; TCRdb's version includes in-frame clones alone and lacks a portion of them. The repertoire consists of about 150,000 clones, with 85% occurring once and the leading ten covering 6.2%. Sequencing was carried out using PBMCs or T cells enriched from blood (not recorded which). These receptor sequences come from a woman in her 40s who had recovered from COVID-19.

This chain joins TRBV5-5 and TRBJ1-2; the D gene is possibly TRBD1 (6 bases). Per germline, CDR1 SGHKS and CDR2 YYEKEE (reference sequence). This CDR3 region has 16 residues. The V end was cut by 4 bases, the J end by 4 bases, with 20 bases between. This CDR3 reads CASSQDPGDRGYGYTF. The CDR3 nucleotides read TGTGCCAGCAGCCAAGATCCAGGGGATCGCGGCTATGGCTACACCTTC.

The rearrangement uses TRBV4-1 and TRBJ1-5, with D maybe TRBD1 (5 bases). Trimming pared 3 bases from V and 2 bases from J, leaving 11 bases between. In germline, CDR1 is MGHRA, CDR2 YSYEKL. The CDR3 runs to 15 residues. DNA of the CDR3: TGCGCCAGCAGCCATGACAGTACGGGCAATCAGCCCCAGCATTTT. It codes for CASSHDSTGNQPQHF.

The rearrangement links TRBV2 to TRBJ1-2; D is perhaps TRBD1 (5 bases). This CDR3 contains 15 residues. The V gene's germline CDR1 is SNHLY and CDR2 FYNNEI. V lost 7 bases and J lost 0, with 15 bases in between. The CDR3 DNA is TGTGCCAGCACCTCAGGGTTAAAGTCTAACTATGGCTACACCTTC. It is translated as CASTSGLKSNYGYTF.

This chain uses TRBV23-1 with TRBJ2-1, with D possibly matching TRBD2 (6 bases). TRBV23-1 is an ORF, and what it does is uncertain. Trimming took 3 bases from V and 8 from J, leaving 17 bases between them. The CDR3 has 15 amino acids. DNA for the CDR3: TGCGCCAGCAGTCATAGAGGAGGGGCTTTTCATGAGCAGTTCTTC. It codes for CASSHRGGAFHEQFF.

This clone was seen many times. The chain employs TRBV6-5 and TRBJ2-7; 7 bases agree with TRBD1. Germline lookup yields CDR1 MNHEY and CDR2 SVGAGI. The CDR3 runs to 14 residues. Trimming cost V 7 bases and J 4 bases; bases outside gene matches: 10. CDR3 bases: TGTGCCAGCACCGGGACAGCTGTTCTATACGAGCAGTACTTC. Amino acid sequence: CASTGTAVLYEQYF.

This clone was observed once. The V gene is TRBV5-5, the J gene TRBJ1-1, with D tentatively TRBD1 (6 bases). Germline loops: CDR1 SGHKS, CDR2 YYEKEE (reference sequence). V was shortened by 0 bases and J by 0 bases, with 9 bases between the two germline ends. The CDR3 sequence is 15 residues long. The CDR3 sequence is CASSLVDSLNTEAFF. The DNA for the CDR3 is TGTGCCAGCAGCTTGGTGGACAGTTTGAACACTGAAGCTTTCTTT.

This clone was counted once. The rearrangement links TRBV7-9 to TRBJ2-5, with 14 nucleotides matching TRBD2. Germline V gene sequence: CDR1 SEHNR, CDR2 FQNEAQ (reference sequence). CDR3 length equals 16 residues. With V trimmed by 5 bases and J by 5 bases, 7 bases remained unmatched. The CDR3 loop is CASSPTSGGEWETQYF. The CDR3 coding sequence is TGTGCCAGCAGCCCGACTAGCGGGGGGGAGTGGGAGACCCAGTACTTC.

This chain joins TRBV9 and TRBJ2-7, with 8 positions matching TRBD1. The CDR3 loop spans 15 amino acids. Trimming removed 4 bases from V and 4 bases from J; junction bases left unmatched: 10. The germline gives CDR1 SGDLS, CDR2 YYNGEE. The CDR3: CASSPRQGSEYEQYF. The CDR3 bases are TGTGCCAGCAGCCCGAGACAGGGGTCCGAGTACGAGCAGTACTTC.

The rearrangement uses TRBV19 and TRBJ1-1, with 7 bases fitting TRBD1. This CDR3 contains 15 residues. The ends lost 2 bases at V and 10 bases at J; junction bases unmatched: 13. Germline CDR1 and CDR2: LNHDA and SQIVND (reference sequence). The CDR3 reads CASSIIQGGRGAAFF. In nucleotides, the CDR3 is TGTGCCAGTAGTATAATCCAAGGGGGCCGTGGGGCAGCTTTCTTT.

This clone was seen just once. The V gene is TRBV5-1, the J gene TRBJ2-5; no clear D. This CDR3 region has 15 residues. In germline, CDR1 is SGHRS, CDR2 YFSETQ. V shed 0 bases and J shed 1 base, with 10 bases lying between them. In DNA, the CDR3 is TGCGCCAGCAGCTTGGGACGGAGCTTCCAAGAGACCCAGTACTTC. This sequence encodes CASSLGRSFQETQYF.

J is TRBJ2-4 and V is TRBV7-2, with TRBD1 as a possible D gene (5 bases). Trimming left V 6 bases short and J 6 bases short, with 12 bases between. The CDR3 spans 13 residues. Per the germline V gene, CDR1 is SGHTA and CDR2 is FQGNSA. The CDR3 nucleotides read TGTGCCAGCAGGACAGACCTGGGAAACATTCAGTACTTC. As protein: CASRTDLGNIQYF. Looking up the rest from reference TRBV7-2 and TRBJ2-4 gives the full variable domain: GAGVSQSPSNKVTEKGKDVELRCDPISGHTALYWYRQSLGQGLEFLIYFQGNSAPDKSGLPSDRFSAERTGGSVSTLTIQRTQQEDSAVYLCASRTDLGNIQYFGAGTRLSVL.

CDR3 residues: CASSLDRSNTGELFF. DNA of the CDR3: TGTGCCAGCAGCTTGGACAGATCGAACACCGGGGAGCTGTTTTTT. This chain links TRBV5-6 with TRBJ2-2; D unresolved. CDR1 and CDR2 from the germline V gene are SGHDT and YYEEEE. V gave up 0 bases and J gave up 0 bases, with 6 bases separating them. CDR3 size: 15 residues.

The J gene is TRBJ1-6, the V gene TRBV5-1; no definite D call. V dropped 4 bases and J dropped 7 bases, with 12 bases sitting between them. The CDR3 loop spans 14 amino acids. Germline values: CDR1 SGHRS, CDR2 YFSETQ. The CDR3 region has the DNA TGCGCCAGCAGCACCGGACGGGAGAATTCACCCCTCCACTTT. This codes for CASSTGRENSPLHF. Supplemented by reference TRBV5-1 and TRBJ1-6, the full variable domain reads KAGVTQTPRYLIKTRGQQVTLSCSPISGHRSVSWYQQTPGQGLQFLFEYFSETQRNKGNFPGRFSGRQFSNSRSEMNVSTLELGDSALYLCASSTGRENSPLHFGNGTRLTVT.

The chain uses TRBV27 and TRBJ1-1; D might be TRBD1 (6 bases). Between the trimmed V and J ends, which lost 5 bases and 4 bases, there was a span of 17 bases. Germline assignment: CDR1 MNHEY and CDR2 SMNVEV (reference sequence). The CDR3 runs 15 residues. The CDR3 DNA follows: TGTGCCAGCAGTAGTCAGGACAGACAAGCCACTGAAGCTTTCTTT. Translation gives CASSSQDRQATEAFF.

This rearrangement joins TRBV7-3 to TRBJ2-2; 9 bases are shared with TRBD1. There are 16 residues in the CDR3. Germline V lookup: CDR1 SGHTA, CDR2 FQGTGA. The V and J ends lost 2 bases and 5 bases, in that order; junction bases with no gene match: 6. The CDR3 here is CASSLLGTGRTGELFF. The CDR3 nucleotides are TGTGCCAGCAGCTTATTGGGGACAGGGAGGACCGGGGAGCTGTTTTTT.